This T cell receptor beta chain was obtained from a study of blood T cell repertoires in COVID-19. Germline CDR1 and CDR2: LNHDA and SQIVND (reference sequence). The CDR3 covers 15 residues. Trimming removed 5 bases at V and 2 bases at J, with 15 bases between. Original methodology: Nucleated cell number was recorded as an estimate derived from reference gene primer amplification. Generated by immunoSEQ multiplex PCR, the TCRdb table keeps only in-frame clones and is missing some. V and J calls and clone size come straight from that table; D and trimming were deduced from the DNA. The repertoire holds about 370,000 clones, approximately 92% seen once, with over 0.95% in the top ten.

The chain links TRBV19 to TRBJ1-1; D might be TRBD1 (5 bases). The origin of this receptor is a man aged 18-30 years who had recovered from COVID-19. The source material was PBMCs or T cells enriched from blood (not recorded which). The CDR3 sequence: CASSSARQPNTEAFF. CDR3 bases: TGTGCCAGTAGTTCCGCACGACAGCCCAACACTGAAGCTTTCTTT.